The clone carrying this TCR beta chain was seen at least ten times. Its target is not known. The data belong to a study of T cells after yellow fever vaccination. Study-level findings and limits: The secondary response peaked faster, at day 5 versus 15, but was weaker. Booster samples showed a return of most primary-vaccination clones (around 96% CD4, 85% to 90% CD8).

Via MiXCR, TCRdb re-called the 5' RACE reads, giving one row per CDR3 protein. Found here are 400,000 or so distinct CDR3 sequences, 6.2% of them singletons; the top ten hold about 15%. The CDR3 consists of 13 residues. Germline V gives CDR1 SEHNR, CDR2 FQNEAQ (reference sequence). J was trimmed by 12 bases and V by 5 bases; bases with no gene match: 10. This specimen was PBMCs, taken 5 days after the yellow fever booster vaccination. The chain links TRBV7-9 to TRBJ1-2, with 9 positions matching TRBD1. This clonotype was sampled from a man aged 25 to 45 who received the YFV17D yellow fever vaccine. The CDR3: CASSPHRDRVHTF. The CDR3 DNA sequence: TGTGCCAGCAGCCCCCACCGGGACAGGGTCCACACCTTC.